The 14 T cell receptor beta chains below come from one sample, sequenced in a study of blood T cell repertoires in COVID-19. Profiling relied on immunoSEQ multiplex PCR, and the TCRdb table lists in-frame clones only, not all of them. The table lists approximately 160,000 clones, about 86% of them singletons, with around 3.6% in the top ten. Sequencing input: PBMCs or T cells enriched from blood (not recorded which). The receptors were gathered from a woman aged 45-60 years in a cohort exposed to, infected with or recovered from COVID-19 (not recorded which).

The V call is TRBV7-8, the J call TRBJ2-7; 8 nucleotides align to TRBD1. The J segment lost 3 bases and the V segment lost 10 bases, leaving 11 bases of the junction unmatched. This CDR3 comprises 14 residues. Germline V CDR1 and CDR2: SGHVS, FQNEAQ. CDR3 sequence reads: CATAPAGGYYEQYF. As DNA, the CDR3 is TGTGCCACAGCCCCGGCAGGGGGCTACTACGAGCAGTACTTC.

This chain connects TRBV3-1 (or the pseudogene TRBV3-2) to TRBJ2-1, with 9 bases that match TRBD2. Looked up from germline, CDR1 is LGHDT and CDR2 is YNNKEL (reference sequence). This CDR3 is built from 17 residues. Trimming removed 3 bases from V and 4 bases from J; junction bases left unmatched: 10. CDR3 region: CASSQGLAGGPYNEQFF. CDR3 DNA sequence: TGTGCCAGCAGCCAGGGTTTGGCGGGGGGGCCGTACAATGAGCAGTTCTTC.

The chain's CDR3 is CASSPLSGANVLTF. The CDR3 nucleotides read TGTGCCAGTAGTCCATTGTCTGGGGCCAACGTCCTGACTTTC. The chain carries TRBV19 and TRBJ2-6; no firm D call. The CDR3 loop spans 14 amino acids. Germline V gives CDR1 LNHDA, CDR2 SQIVND (reference sequence). V was trimmed by 5 bases and J by 1 base, leaving 6 bases between them.

The chain couples TRBV5-5 to TRBJ2-3; D possibly corresponds to TRBD2 (6 bases). The V end lost 4 bases, the J end lost 0 bases, and 9 bases lay between the germline ends. CDR1 and CDR2 from the germline V gene are SGHKS and YYEKEE (reference sequence). The CDR3 loop spans 14 amino acids. For the CDR3, the DNA is TGTGCCAGCAGCACCGGGACTAGCACAGATACGCAGTATTTT. Its protein product is CASSTGTSTDTQYF.

J is TRBJ2-7 and V is TRBV6-5; 9 positions match TRBD1. The ends lost 2 bases at V and 6 bases at J; junction bases unmatched: 5. The length of the CDR3 is 14 residues. CDR1 is MNHEY, CDR2 SVGAGI, per germline. CDR3 residues: CASSYQGQGFEQYF. The CDR3 bases are TGTGCCAGCAGTTACCAGGGACAGGGTTTCGAGCAGTACTTC.

The V gene is TRBV27, the J gene TRBJ2-1; 7 bases line up with TRBD2. The CDR3 extends over 15 amino acids. V dropped 4 bases and J dropped 8; count of bases not matched to a gene: 11. Germline loops: CDR1 MNHEY, CDR2 SMNVEV (reference sequence). The CDR3 sequence is CASSSSGLEDHEQFF. In nucleotides, the CDR3 is TGTGCCAGCAGTTCCTCCGGACTAGAGGACCATGAGCAGTTCTTC.

This clone has more than one count but fewer than ten. The chain joins TRBV27 to TRBJ2-7, with 8 nucleotides matching TRBD2. The V gene end was trimmed by 5 bases and the J gene end by 2 bases; junction bases not matched to a gene: 5. The CDR3 totals 14 residues. Germline V gene data show CDR1 as MNHEY and CDR2 as SMNVEV (reference sequence). CDR3 coding DNA: TGTGCCAGCAGTCGGGAGGGCCCCGCCTACGAGCAGTACTTC. It codes for CASSREGPAYEQYF.

The V and J genes are TRBV3-1 (or the pseudogene TRBV3-2) and TRBJ2-7, with 14 bases identical to TRBD2. J gave up 3 bases and V 3 bases, and 13 bases lay outside the gene matches. Germline V gene lookup returns CDR1 LGHDT and CDR2 YNNKEL (reference sequence). The CDR3 has 19 residues. CDR3 nucleotides: TGTGCCAGCAGCCAGGGTGACTGGGGACTAGCGGGAGACAACTACGAGCAGTACTTC. This sequence encodes CASSQGDWGLAGDNYEQYF.

This chain links TRBV5-3 with TRBJ2-1; no firm D call. TRBV5-3 carries the ORF label, with uncertain function. The length of the CDR3 is 18 residues. V was cut by 4 bases and J by 3 bases, with 23 bases left in between. CDR3 protein: CARSRGPCPQRLYNEQFF. The DNA of the CDR3 is TGTGCCAGAAGCAGAGGCCCCTGCCCCCAACGGCTCTACAATGAGCAGTTCTTC.

The genes are TRBV5-1 and TRBJ2-3; TRBD1 aligns across 8 bases. Germline trimming cut 7 bases from V and 2 bases from J; bases unmatched to any gene: 9. Per the germline V gene, CDR1 is SGHRS and CDR2 is YFSETQ. The CDR3 runs 15 residues. The chain's CDR3 is CASYRDRTTTDTQYF. The CDR3 DNA reads TGCGCCAGCTACCGGGACAGGACGACCACAGATACGCAGTATTTT.

V usage is TRBV2 and J usage is TRBJ2-7, with D tentatively TRBD1 (5 bases). Germline V CDR1 and CDR2: SNHLY, FYNNEI. Deletions cut 8 bases from V and 5 bases from J, with 22 bases between. CDR3 length equals 15 residues. In DNA, the CDR3 is TGTGCCAGCCGACGAACAAGGAAGGGGATCGACGAGCAGTACTTC. Residues: CASRRTRKGIDEQYF.

This chain uses TRBV28 with TRBJ2-5, with TRBD1 matching over 7 bases. The V segment lost 7 bases and the J segment 2 bases; nucleotides outside the gene matches: 13. The V gene's germline CDR1 is MDHEN and CDR2 SYDVKM. The CDR3 extends over 16 amino acids. CDR3 in DNA: TGTGCCAGCACCCGGCTTCTACCGGGACAGCAAGAGACCCAGTACTTC. Amino acids: CASTRLLPGQQETQYF.

J is TRBJ1-1 and V is TRBV28; D uncertain. The germline V gene has CDR1 MDHEN and CDR2 SYDVKM. Trimming stripped 6 bases from V and 1 base from J, with 12 bases between. This CDR3 is 14 amino acids long. The CDR3 coding sequence is TGTGCCAGCAGCAGAGGACGGGAGAACACTGAAGCTTTCTTT. Its protein product is CASSRGRENTEAFF.

This clone has at least ten counts. This chain uses TRBV6-5 with TRBJ1-2, with 9 positions matching TRBD1. CDR1 MNHEY and CDR2 SVGAGI come from the germline V gene. The CDR3 sequence is 14 residues long. The ends lost 5 bases at V and 6 bases at J; junction bases unmatched: 7. CDR3 DNA sequence: TGTGCCAGCAGTCGGGACAGGGATCGGGATGGCTACACCTTC. Translated, it gives CASSRDRDRDGYTF.